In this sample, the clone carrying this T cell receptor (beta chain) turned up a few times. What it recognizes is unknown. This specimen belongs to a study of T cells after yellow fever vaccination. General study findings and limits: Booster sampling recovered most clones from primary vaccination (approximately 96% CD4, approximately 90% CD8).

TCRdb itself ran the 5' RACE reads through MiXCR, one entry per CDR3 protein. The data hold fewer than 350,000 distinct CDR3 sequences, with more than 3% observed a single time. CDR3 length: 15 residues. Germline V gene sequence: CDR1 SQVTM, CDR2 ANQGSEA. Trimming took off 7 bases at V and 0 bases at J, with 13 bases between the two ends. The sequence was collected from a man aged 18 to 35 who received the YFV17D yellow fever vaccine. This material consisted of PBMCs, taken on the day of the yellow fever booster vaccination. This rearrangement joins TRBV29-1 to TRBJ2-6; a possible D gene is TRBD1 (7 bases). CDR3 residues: CSAQGGTSGANVLTF. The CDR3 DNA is TGCAGCGCCCAGGGGGGCACCTCTGGGGCCAACGTCCTGACTTTC.